The entry that follows covers one T cell receptor (beta chain) sequence. Its antigen specificity is not known. Sequences SGHRS (CDR1) and YFSETQ (CDR2) are obtained from the germline V gene. Including the terminal cysteine and phenylalanine, the CDR3 comprises 14 residues. No DNA has been recorded. This entry comes from a study of monozygotic twins with inflammatory bowel disease (dated by TCRdb to 2018 to 2020). Notes on the research overall: In total, around 28 monozygotic twin pairs made up the full study: 19 Danish pairs, all IBD-discordant, plus nine German pairs, of which four were IBD-concordant and five were IBD-discordant. The search for disease-associated traits relied mainly on comparing, within discordant pairs, IBD patients with their genetically identical healthy co-twins. Each individual had, on average, about 151 000 unique TCRalpha sequences and 181 000 unique TCRbeta sequences available for analysis.

Library generation was performed with 5' RACE. Preparation of each TCR library used 3,000 to 4,000 ng of total RNA. For each sample, cDNA synthesis with SMARTScribe reverse transcriptase was split into eight separate reactions. During cDNA synthesis, template switching was used to introduce unique molecular identifiers that contained a 6-nucleotide sample barcode. Two nested PCRs of about 16 and 10 cycles amplified the TCRalpha and TCRbeta cDNA, and bead purification followed each PCR. Before amplification, cDNA was treated with uracil DNA-glycosylase and purified using the QIAquick PCR purification kit. In the second PCR, Illumina TruSeq-compatible adapters and sample-specific barcodes were added. TapeStation and Qubit were used to check library quality and concentration, and 5 ng of each library was pooled. Sequencing of the pooled libraries was done on an Illumina HiSeq2500 single-index Rapid Run using custom sequencing primers and 2 x 100 bp reads. Per the authors' processing: MiGEC version 1.2.6 was used for UMI-based consensus assembly to correct PCR and sequencing errors. MiXCR version 2.1.1 was used to carry out V(D)J alignment, clonotype assembly and CDR3 extraction. To normalise gene usage, clonotype sharing and MAIT/NKT TCR abundance, the analysis used the top 1000, 10 000 and 20 000 clonotypes per sample. After downsampling to 27 000 UMIs, diversity was calculated as the inverse Simpson index using the vegan R package. Paired Mann-Whitney U tests on discordant twin pairs were used, with Benjamini-Hochberg multiple-testing correction. One entry per CDR3 protein sequence results from the TCRdb reprocessing of the reads, with DNA left out. None of the V and J calls come from the authors' own analysis; TCRdb made them. The sample's table covers 300,000 to 400,000 distinct CDR3 sequences. Jointly, the top ten make up around 2% of the sample.

Findings and caveats that apply to the study as a whole: The results gave no support for a single strong signal or clonotype linked to IBD. IBD patients shared fewer clonotypes with other individuals than healthy twins did, most markedly in patients showing signs of disease activity. Because patients were on differing immunosuppressive treatments, the repertoires may have picked up extra background noise and inter-individual variability. The analysis was unable to tell different T cell subtypes apart. Repertoire similarity did not differ between concordant and discordant twins, possibly due to limited statistical power. IBD patients had lower TCRbeta repertoire diversity, measured by the inverse Simpson index, than their healthy co-twins.

From each donor, a roughly 2.7 ml peripheral blood sample was collected into PAXgene tubes and kept at -80 degrees C. Without T cell sorting, total RNA was isolated from whole blood using the PAXgene blood miRNA kit on an automated QIAcube. Peripheral blood from monozygotic twin pairs concordant or discordant for inflammatory bowel disease was subjected to deep TCRalpha and TCRbeta repertoire profiling with unique molecular barcoding. Smoking habits were recorded for all twin pairs, with individuals classified as current, former or never smokers. The material sequenced was blood. The V and J segments used are TRBV5-1 and TRBJ2-2. This receptor was taken from a human donor with ulcerative colitis or Crohn's disease, or a healthy co-twin of an affected twin (not recorded which). The CDR3 region: CASSLAYGTGELFF.